Each of the 5 T cell receptor beta chains below was sequenced from the same sample in a study of response to subunit inactivated influenza vaccine (dated by TCRdb to the late 2010s). Library method: RT-PCR. Sequencing used an Illumina HiSeq 2500. TCRdb reprocessing: public reads trimmed at Q25 with fastp, clones called with MiXCR, in-frame beta chains kept. Merged by CDR3 protein, the rows form single entries marked with the most common genes and DNA. This sample is represented by about 780,000 distinct CDR3 sequences; around 18% of them were singletons. Clones ranked in the top ten supply approximately 11% of the sample. The material sequenced was PBMCs from blood, taken about 5 days after vaccination. The receptors derive from a man in his forties or fifties who received an inactivated influenza vaccine. Donor details come from another sample of the same person, matched by shared clones.

Only a few counts were recorded for this clonotype. The chain is built from TRBV7-2 and TRBJ2-5; TRBD2 matches at 10 bases. The V gene's germline CDR1 is SGHTA and CDR2 FQGNSA. The V gene end was trimmed by 5 bases and the J gene end by 6 bases; junction bases not matched to a gene: 9. The CDR3 extends over 15 amino acids. The CDR3: CASSPTAGGPQTQYF. The CDR3 DNA sequence: TGTGCCAGCAGCCCCACAGCGGGAGGGCCGCAGACCCAGTACTTC.

This clonotype has only a few counts. V gene TRBV5-1 combines with J gene TRBJ2-7; 9 bases line up with TRBD2. CDR3 length: 14 residues. CDR1 is SGHRS, CDR2 YFSETQ, per germline. The V segment lost 3 bases and the J segment 3 bases; nucleotides outside the gene matches: 4. CDR3 DNA: TGCGCCAGCAGCTCAGGACTAGCGAACTACGAGCAGTACTTC. Its translation is CASSSGLANYEQYF.

This clonotype was found a few times. The gene calls are TRBV14 and TRBJ2-4; D perhaps matches TRBD1 (5 bases). The CDR3 sequence is 14 residues long. V lost 3 bases, J lost 1 base, and 7 bases lay in between. CDR1 is SGHDN, CDR2 FVKESK, per germline. CDR3 residues: CASSHRGAKNIQYF. CDR3 DNA sequence: TGTGCCAGCAGCCATAGGGGTGCCAAAAACATTCAGTACTTC.

The table lists this clonotype with a few counts. The chain uses TRBV4-3 and TRBJ2-1, with 8 bases that match TRBD1. The CDR3 runs 18 residues. Germline-derived CDR1 and CDR2 are LGHNA and YSLEER. The trim removed 0 bases at V and 0 bases at J, leaving 7 bases unmatched. This chain's CDR3 is CASSQETGVPSSYNEQFF. CDR3 in DNA: TGCGCCAGCAGCCAAGAGACAGGGGTCCCAAGCTCCTACAATGAGCAGTTCTTC.

The V gene is TRBV24-1, the J gene TRBJ1-1; 10 bases line up with TRBD1. The germline V gene encodes CDR1 KGHDR and CDR2 SFDVKD. J lost 5 bases, V lost 5 bases, and 10 bases had no gene match. The CDR3 is made up of 16 amino acids. The CDR3 is CATSARDRGGQTEAFF. The CDR3 coding sequence is TGTGCCACCAGTGCCCGGGACAGGGGAGGTCAGACTGAAGCTTTCTTT.